Below, one T cell receptor (beta chain) is given with its context. PCR was performed using 60 Vbeta and 13 Jbeta primers. Some clones are missing from TCRdb's copy, which holds only in-frame ones; the method was immunoSEQ multiplex PCR. This sample has just over 150,000 clones; about 85% occur once, and the top ten carry 2% to 2.5%. Germline V CDR1 and CDR2: LGHNA, YNFKEQ. The CDR3 runs to 18 residues. With 4 bases clipped from V and 8 bases from J, the junction kept 17 bases outside the gene matches. The data are from a study of cytomegalovirus exposure and HLA in healthy donors. What was sequenced was PBMCs. This TCR was sampled from a young man in good health and CMV-seropositive. The chain combines TRBV4-2 with TRBJ1-6; 7 bases align to TRBD1. CDR3 sequence reads: CASSPDAPRAGGYSPLHF. In DNA, the CDR3 is TGTGCCAGCAGCCCTGATGCCCCCCGTGCAGGGGGTTATTCACCCCTCCACTTT.